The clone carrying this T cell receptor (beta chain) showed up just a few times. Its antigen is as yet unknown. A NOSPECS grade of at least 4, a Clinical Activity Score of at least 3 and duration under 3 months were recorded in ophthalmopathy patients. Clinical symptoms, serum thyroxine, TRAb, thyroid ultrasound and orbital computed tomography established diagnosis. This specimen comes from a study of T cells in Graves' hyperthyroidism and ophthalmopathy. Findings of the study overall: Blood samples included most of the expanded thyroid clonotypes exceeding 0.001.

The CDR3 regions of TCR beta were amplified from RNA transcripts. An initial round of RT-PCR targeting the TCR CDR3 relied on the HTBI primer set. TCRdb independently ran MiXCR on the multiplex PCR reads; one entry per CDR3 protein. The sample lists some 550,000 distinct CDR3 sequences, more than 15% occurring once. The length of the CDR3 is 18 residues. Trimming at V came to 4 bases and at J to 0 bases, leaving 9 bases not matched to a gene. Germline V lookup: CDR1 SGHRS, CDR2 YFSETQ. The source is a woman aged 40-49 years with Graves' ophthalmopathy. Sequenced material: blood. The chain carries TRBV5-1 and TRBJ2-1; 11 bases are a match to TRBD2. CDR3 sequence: CASSKTSGASSSYNEQFF. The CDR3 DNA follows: TGCGCCAGCAGCAAGACTAGCGGGGCCTCCAGCTCCTACAATGAGCAGTTCTTC.